The table lists the clone carrying this T cell receptor beta chain with many counts. Compared with germline, one end of the junction differs, possibly owing to a read error. Total RNA amounting to roughly 480 ng was the source from which TCR beta cDNA was made with a constant-region primer. Three nested multiplex PCR rounds, a slightly modified ARM-PCR, produced the libraries for TCR beta. Forward primers for TRBV1-TRBV30 and a C-beta reverse primer served the first two PCR rounds, at around 9 cycles each. TCRdb recomputed calls from the multiplex PCR reads with MiXCR, one row per CDR3 protein. The sample comprises approximately 110,000 distinct CDR3 sequences, 60% to 80% of which are singletons, and roughly 8% rests with the top ten. The record originates from a study of tumor-infiltrating lymphocytes in primary liver carcinoma. Unsorted bulk tissue (roughly 17-32 mg) underwent RNA and DNA co-extraction.

Germline V gives CDR1 GTSNPN, CDR2 SVGIG (reference sequence). The CDR3 has 13 residues. The receptor was isolated from a woman aged 55-69 years with primary liver carcinoma and hepatitis B virus infection. The chain is built from TRBV30 and TRBJ2-5; 14 bases line up with TRBD2. Specimen: liver tumor tissue from sampling region 3. Subset reported: tumor region T3, left-lateral pole. CDR3 amino acids: CAWSPGLAGVVNF. The CDR3 DNA reads as TGTGCCTGGAGTCCGGGACTAGCGGGAGTCGTCAACTTC.